This TCR beta chain was sequenced for a study of blood T cell repertoires in COVID-19. Turning to the study itself: The cDNA or gDNA used as material had been derived from T cells, B-cell-depleted T cells, or PBMCs.

There are 14 residues in the CDR3. V was cut by 4 bases and J by 4 bases, with 11 bases left in between. Germline assignment: CDR1 MDHEN and CDR2 SYDVKM. Here immunoSEQ multiplex PCR was the method, and the copy in TCRdb shows in-frame clones only, minus some. The table has about 140,000 clones, around 80% seen once. The sequenced sample was peripheral blood. The chain is built from TRBV28 and TRBJ1-3, with D uncertain. The clonotype originates from a man older than 75 with acute or convalescent COVID-19. In nucleotides, the CDR3 is TGTGCCAGCAGTTCCGAGGAATCGGGAAACACCATATATTTT. Its translation: CASSSEESGNTIYF.